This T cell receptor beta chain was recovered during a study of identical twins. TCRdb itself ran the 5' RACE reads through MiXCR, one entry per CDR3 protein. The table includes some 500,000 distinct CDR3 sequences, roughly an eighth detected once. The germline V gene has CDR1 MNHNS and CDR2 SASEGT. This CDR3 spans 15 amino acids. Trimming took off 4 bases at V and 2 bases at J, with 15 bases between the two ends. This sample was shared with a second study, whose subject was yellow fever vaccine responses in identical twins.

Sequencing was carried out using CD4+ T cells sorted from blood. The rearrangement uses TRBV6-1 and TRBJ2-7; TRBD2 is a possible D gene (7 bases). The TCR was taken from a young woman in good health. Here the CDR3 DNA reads TGTGCCAGCAGTGTCTCAGGGGCGGGAGCCTACGAGCAGTACTTC. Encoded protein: CASSVSGAGAYEQYF.